This T cell receptor beta chain was observed in a study of early T cells in non-severe SARS-CoV-2 infection. Study in general: Chains were unpaired, as sequencing was done on bulk RNA from unsorted whole blood.

The V and J ends lost 1 base and 8 bases respectively, with 10 bases between them. CDR3 length: 13 residues. In germline, CDR1 is SGHVS, CDR2 FNYEAQ. TCRdb itself ran the 5' RACE reads through MiXCR, one entry per CDR3 protein. This sample has 20,000 to 25,000 distinct CDR3 sequences, with 4.7% found just once. Sample: whole blood. The chain employs TRBV7-6 and TRBJ2-3; D gene unclear. The sequence came from an adult who was a healthcare worker with PCR-confirmed SARS-CoV-2 infection or an uninfected control (not recorded which). The CDR3 loop is CASSLEAEATQYF. Here the CDR3 DNA reads TGTGCCAGCAGCTTAGAGGCAGAGGCTACGCAGTATTTT.